Sequencing of this T cell receptor beta chain was carried out in a study of early stage breast cancer tumors. For the study at large: Of about 17 invasive breast tumors, about a dozen were hormone receptor-positive, HER2-negative.

Sequenced by immunoSEQ multiplex PCR; TCRdb stores in-frame clones only, minus some. Of approximately 48,000 clones in the sample, around 90% were seen once. Details on this clone: Its antigen is unknown.

Study-wide findings and caveats: Compared with adjacent normal breast, tumors showed 2.5 to 3-fold denser, more clonal T cells.

V was cut by 3 bases and J by 2 bases, with 10 bases left in between. CDR3 size: 14 residues. CDR1 is SGHTA, CDR2 FQGNSA, per germline. The specimen sequenced was blood. This TCR derives from a person aged 70 to 85 with breast cancer. The chain employs TRBV7-2 and TRBJ1-1; D is ambiguous. CDR3 in DNA: TGTGCCAGCAGCTTTACTGTCGCCAACACTGAAGCTTTCTTT. Its protein is CASSFTVANTEAFF.